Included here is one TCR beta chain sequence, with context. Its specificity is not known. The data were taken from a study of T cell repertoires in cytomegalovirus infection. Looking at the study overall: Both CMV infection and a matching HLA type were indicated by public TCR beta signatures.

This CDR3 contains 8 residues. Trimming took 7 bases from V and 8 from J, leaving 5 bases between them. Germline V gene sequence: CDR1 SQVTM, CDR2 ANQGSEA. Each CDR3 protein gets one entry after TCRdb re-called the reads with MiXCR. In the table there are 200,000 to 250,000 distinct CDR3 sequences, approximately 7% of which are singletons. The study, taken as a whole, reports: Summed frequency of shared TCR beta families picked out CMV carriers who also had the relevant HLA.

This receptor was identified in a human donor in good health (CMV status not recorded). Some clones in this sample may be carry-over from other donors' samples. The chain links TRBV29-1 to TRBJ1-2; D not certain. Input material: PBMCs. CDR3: CSGGGYTF. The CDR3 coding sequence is TGCAGCGGTGGGGGCTACACCTTC.